This TCR beta chain was captured by sequencing in a study of CD8 T cells in Susac syndrome. Study-level findings and limits: A relatively small number of individuals underwent TCR sequencing and HLA analysis.

Random hexamers were used to reverse transcribe the RNA input (about 0.45 to 1 ug). From the immunoSEQ multiplex PCR reads, TCRdb called clonotypes with MiXCR, one entry per CDR3 protein. This table holds a few hundred thousand distinct CDR3 sequences, roughly 92% found once. Blood CD8+ and CD4+ T cells underwent high-throughput TCR beta sequencing. Negative isolation yielded CD8+ and CD4+ T cells; FACS enriched TEMRA cells. V shed 5 bases and J shed 6 bases, with 15 bases lying between them. The germline gives CDR1 SGHTA, CDR2 FQGNSA. CDR3 length: 14 residues. Details on this clonotype: Its matching antigen is unknown.

This clonotype was obtained from a human donor with multiple sclerosis. The rearrangement links TRBV7-2 to TRBJ2-3; D remains unclear. Sequencing was performed on CD8+ T cells from PBMCs. In DNA form, the CDR3 reads TGTGCCAGCAGCCTATACTCAGTTGGGGATACGCAGTATTTT. Its protein product is CASSLYSVGDTQYF. The complete variable domain, with remaining parts taken from reference TRBV7-2 and TRBJ2-3, reads GAGVSQSPSNKVTEKGKDVELRCDPISGHTALYWYRQSLGQGLEFLIYFQGNSAPDKSGLPSDRFSAERTGGSVSTLTIQRTQQEDSAVYLCASSLYSVGDTQYFGPGTRLTVL.